These T cell receptor beta chains were read from a single sample in a study of blood T cell repertoires in COVID-19. The method was immunoSEQ multiplex PCR; TCRdb's version includes in-frame clones alone and lacks a portion of them. The repertoire has about 70,000 clones, approximately 90% of them found once; the top ten carry roughly 1.5%. Specimen: peripheral blood. These receptors were taken from a human donor in a cohort sampled during active COVID-19. Both conserved end residues are part of each CDR3. Fields, in order: V gene, D gene, clone size, J gene, CDR3 DNA, CDR3 protein. A D gene is named only where the DNA matches it firmly. Size values are once, few and many counts, or a class for expanded clones, and some rows have none.

>TRBV27|TRBD2|NA|TRBJ2-1
TGTGCCAGCAGTGGACTAGCGGACTACAATGAGCAGTTCTTC
CASSGLADYNEQFF
>TRBV28|TRBD1|NA|TRBJ2-7
TGTGCCAGCAGTTTCGGGAACAGGGGGGATGACGAGCAGTACTTC
CASSFGNRGDDEQYF
>TRBV5-4|TRBD1|NA|TRBJ1-1
TGTGCCAGCAGCCCTGGATGGGACAGGGGGCGGACTGAAGCTTTCTTT
CASSPGWDRGRTEAFF
>TRBV4-2|NA|NA|TRBJ1-5
TGTGCCAGCAGCCAAGATTTAGGGACTGTCACTTCCAATCAGCCCCAGCATTTT
CASSQDLGTVTSNQPQHF
>TRBV21-1|NA|NA|TRBJ2-5
TGTGCCAGCAGCAAAGCGCTCAGGGTCAGCGCTGAGACCCAGTACTTC
CASSKALRVSAETQYF
>TRBV10-3|TRBD1|NA|TRBJ1-5
TGTGCCATCAGTGCCAAGGGGGCTTCGGGCAATCAGCCCCAGCATTTT
CAISAKGASGNQPQHF
>TRBV7-9|TRBD1|few|TRBJ1-1
TGTGCCAGTTGGGGGACAGGGAACACTGAAGCTTTCTTT
CASWGTGNTEAFF
>TRBV28|NA|NA|TRBJ1-1
TGTGCCAGCAGTCCGTTAACTGAAGCTTTCTTT
CASSPLTEAFF
>TRBV19|NA|once|TRBJ1-1
TGTGCCAGTAGTATAGGGGACTTTATGTCTTCGATACGCACTGAAGCTTTCTTT
CASSIGDFMSSIRTEAFF
>TRBV5-1|TRBD1|NA|TRBJ1-2
TGCGCCAGCAGCTTGGTGGGACAGAGCAACTATGGCTACACCTTC
CASSLVGQSNYGYTF
>TRBV6-5|NA|NA|TRBJ1-1
TGTGCCAGTTCGGGGGGGGCCGGCACTGAAGCTTTCTTT
CASSGGAGTEAFF
>TRBV5-1|NA|NA|TRBJ1-6
TGCGCCAGCAGATCCGGGTCCACCAAACCCCTCCACTTT
CASRSGSTKPLHF
>TRBV6-2/TRBV6-3|TRBD1|NA|TRBJ2-1
TGTGCCAGCAGTTGGGCCAGGGGGCTCTCCTACAATGAGCAGTTCTTC
CASSWARGLSYNEQFF
>TRBV11-3|TRBD1|NA|TRBJ2-3
TGTGCCAGCAGCTTAGGCAGGGGGAGCACAGATACGCAGTATTTT
CASSLGRGSTDTQYF
>TRBV7-9|NA|NA|TRBJ2-3
TGTGCCAGCAGCTTAGCGCGTGGAGTACCGAACACAGATACGCAGTATTTT
CASSLARGVPNTDTQYF
>TRBV5-1|TRBD1|once|TRBJ2-5
TGCGCCAGCAGCTTGCTTCCGGGACAGGGGGCGGGAGAGACCCAGTACTTC
CASSLLPGQGAGETQYF
>TRBV6-5|TRBD2|NA|TRBJ2-1
TGTGCCAGCAGCCGGGGGAGCGGGAGCCACAATGAGCAGTTCTTC
CASSRGSGSHNEQFF
>TRBV6-5|TRBD1|few|TRBJ2-7
TGTGCCAGCAGGATCGGACAGGGGATATACTACGAGCAGTACTTC
CASRIGQGIYYEQYF
>TRBV6-6|TRBD2|NA|TRBJ2-1
TGTGCCAGCAGGCTACTAGCGGCCCAGGCCTACAATGAGCAGTTCTTC
CASRLLAAQAYNEQFF
>TRBV7-8|TRBD1|NA|TRBJ2-4
TGTGCCAGCAGCCCCCTCCCGGGACAGGGGGCCGGCATTCAGTACTTC
CASSPLPGQGAGIQYF
>TRBV6-5|TRBD2|once|TRBJ2-1
TGTGCCAGCAGAGCCGGGACTAGCGGGATAAATGAGCAGTTCTTC
CASRAGTSGINEQFF
>TRBV6-1|TRBD2|NA|TRBJ2-1
TGTGCCAGCAGTGATAGCGGGAGAGGAGGTGAGCAGTTCTTC
CASSDSGRGGEQFF
>TRBV4-2|NA|NA|TRBJ2-3
TGTGCCAGCAGCCAAGGAGGTCCTCGCACAGATACGCAGTATTTT
CASSQGGPRTDTQYF
>TRBV28|NA|once|TRBJ1-2
TGTGCCAGCAGTTTGAGCCCCTCAAGGGAGGGCTACACCTTC
CASSLSPSREGYTF
>TRBV15|NA|NA|TRBJ2-1
TGTGCCACCAGCAGTCAATCCTACAATGAGCAGTTCTTC
CATSSQSYNEQFF
>TRBV7-2|TRBD1|NA|TRBJ2-7
TGTGCCAGCAGCTTAGGGCCCCAGGGGGCAGGGGACGAGCAGTACTTC
CASSLGPQGAGDEQYF
>TRBV7-9|TRBD2|NA|TRBJ2-1
TGTGCCAGCAGCCCGCAGGGACTAGCGGGAGCAAGTGAGCAGTTCTTC
CASSPQGLAGASEQFF
>TRBV10-2|NA|NA|TRBJ2-3
TGCGCCAGCAACCCAGGGGATACGCAGTATTTT
CASNPGDTQYF
>TRBV5-1|NA|NA|TRBJ2-5
TGCGCCAGCAGCTTAGGACTACAAGAGACCCAGTACTTC
CASSLGLQETQYF
>TRBV6-5|NA|NA|TRBJ2-2
TGTGCCAGCAGTCGAGAGACAGGAGGTACCGGGGAGCTGTTTTTT
CASSRETGGTGELFF
>TRBV5-1|TRBD1|NA|TRBJ2-7
TGCGCCAGCAGCACCGGACAGGGCCAAAGCTCCTACGAGCAGTACTTC
CASSTGQGQSSYEQYF
>TRBV3-1/TRBV3-2|NA|NA|TRBJ1-5
TGTGCCAGCAGCCTACAGGGAGGGGGTCAGCCCCAGCATTTT
CASSLQGGGQPQHF
>TRBV29-1|NA|few|TRBJ2-1
TGCAGCGTTGCCCCCCGCACTGACAATGAGCAGTTCTTC
CSVAPRTDNEQFF
>TRBV2|TRBD2|NA|TRBJ2-5
TGTGCCAGCAAACGAGCGGGAGGCCAAGAGACCCAGTACTTC
CASKRAGGQETQYF
>TRBV5-4|NA|NA|TRBJ2-1
TGTGCCAGCAGCGGATCTAGCGCATTAACCTACAATGAGCAGTTCTTC
CASSGSSALTYNEQFF
>TRBV30|TRBD1|NA|TRBJ2-3
TGTGCCTGGAGTTGGACAGGGGGTGATACGCAGTATTTT
CAWSWTGGDTQYF
>TRBV11-2|TRBD1|NA|TRBJ2-3
TGTGCCAGCAGCCTAGGACAGGGGGCTACAGATACGCAGTATTTT
CASSLGQGATDTQYF
>TRBV19|TRBD1|NA|TRBJ1-2
TGTGCCAGTAGCCTTAAATGGACAGGCGACTATGGCTACACCTTC
CASSLKWTGDYGYTF
>TRBV6-5|TRBD2|NA|TRBJ2-7
TGTGCCAGCAGTTTAAGACTAGCGGGCTCCTACGAGCAGTACTTC
CASSLRLAGSYEQYF
>TRBV5-1|NA|NA|TRBJ2-7
TGCGCCAGCAGCTTTGGAGAGGGCGAGCAGTACTTC
CASSFGEGEQYF
>TRBV11-2|NA|NA|TRBJ2-5
TGTGCCAGCAGCTCACCACAGGGGAGGAGAGCAGAGACCCAGTACTTC
CASSSPQGRRAETQYF